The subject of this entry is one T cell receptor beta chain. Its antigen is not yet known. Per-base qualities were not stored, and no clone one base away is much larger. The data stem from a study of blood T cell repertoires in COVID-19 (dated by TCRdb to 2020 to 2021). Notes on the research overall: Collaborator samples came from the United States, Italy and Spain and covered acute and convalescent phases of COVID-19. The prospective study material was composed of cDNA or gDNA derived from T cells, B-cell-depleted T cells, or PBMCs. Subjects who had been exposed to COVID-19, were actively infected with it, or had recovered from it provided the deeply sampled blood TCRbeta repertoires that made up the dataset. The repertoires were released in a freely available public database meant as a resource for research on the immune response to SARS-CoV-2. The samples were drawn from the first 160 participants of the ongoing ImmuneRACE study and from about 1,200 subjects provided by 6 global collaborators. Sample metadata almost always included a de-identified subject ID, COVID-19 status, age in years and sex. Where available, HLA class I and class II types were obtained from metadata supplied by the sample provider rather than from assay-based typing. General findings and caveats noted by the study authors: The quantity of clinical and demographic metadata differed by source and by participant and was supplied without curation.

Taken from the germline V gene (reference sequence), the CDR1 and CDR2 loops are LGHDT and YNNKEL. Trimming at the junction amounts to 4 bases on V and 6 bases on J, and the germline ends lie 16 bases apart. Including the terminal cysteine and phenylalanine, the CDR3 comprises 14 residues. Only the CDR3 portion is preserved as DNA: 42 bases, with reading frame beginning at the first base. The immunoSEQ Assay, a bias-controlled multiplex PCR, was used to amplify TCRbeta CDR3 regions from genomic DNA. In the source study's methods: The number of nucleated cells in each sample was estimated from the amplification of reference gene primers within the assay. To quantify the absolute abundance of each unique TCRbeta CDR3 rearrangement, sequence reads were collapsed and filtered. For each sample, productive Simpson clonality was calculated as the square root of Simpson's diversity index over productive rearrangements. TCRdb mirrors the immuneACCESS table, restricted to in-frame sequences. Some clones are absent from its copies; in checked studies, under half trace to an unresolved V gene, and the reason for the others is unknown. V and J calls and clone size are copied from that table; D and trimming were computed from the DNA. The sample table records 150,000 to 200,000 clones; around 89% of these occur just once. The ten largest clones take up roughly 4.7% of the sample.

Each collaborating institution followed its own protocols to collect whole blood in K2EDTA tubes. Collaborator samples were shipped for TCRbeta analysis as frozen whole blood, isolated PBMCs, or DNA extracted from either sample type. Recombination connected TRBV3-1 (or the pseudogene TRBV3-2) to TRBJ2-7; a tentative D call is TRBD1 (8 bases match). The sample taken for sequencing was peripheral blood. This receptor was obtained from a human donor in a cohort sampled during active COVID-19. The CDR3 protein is CASSPNRGGGEQYF. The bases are TGTGCCAGCAGCCCCAACAGGGGGGGTGGCGAGCAGTACTTC.